The T cell receptor beta chain described here comes from a study of cytomegalovirus exposure and HLA in healthy donors. Between the trimmed V and J ends, which lost 1 base and 0 bases, there was a span of 13 bases. Germline V gives CDR1 SGDLS, CDR2 YYNGEE. The CDR3 contains 17 residues. The PCR employed 60 Vbeta primers together with 13 Jbeta primers. Libraries were prepared by immunoSEQ multiplex PCR; TCRdb keeps only in-frame clonotypes and omits some of them. There are some 200,000 clones in the sample; 75% to 90% occur only once, and 2.6% lies in the top ten. Study-level results: The listing of 150 to 200 TCR beta chains classed them as cytomegalovirus-associated.

Points on this clone: Its specificity is unknown.

The chain is built from TRBV9 and TRBJ2-2; D perhaps matches TRBD1 (6 bases). The sequencing input was PBMCs. The receptor was derived from a woman between 45 and 60 years old in good health and CMV-seropositive. CDR3 in amino acids: CASSVLSGTPNTGELFF. The CDR3 DNA reads TGTGCCAGCAGCGTATTATCCGGGACACCGAACACCGGGGAGCTGTTTTTT.